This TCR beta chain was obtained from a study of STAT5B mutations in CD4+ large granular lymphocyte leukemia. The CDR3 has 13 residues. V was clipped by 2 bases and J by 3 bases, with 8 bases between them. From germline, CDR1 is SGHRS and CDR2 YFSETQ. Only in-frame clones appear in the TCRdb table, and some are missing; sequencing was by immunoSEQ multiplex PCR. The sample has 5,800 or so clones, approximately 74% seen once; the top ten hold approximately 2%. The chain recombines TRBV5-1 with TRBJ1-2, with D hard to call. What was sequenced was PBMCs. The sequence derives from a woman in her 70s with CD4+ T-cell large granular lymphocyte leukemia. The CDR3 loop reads CASSFPGYYGYTF. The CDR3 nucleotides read TGCGCCAGCAGCTTCCCTGGATACTATGGCTACACCTTC.